Described below is a single T cell receptor (beta chain) sequence and its context. Measured with immunoSEQ multiplex PCR; TCRdb has only the in-frame clones, and not every one. The data hold roughly 170,000 clones, with around nine tenths observed a single time. This CDR3 contains 16 residues. Germline V gene data show CDR1 as SGHRS and CDR2 as YFSETQ. Trimming took off 0 bases at V and 2 bases at J, with 12 bases between the two ends. The sample belongs to a study of blood T cell repertoires in COVID-19. At the level of the study: Sources were T cells, B-cell-depleted T cells, or PBMCs; the material itself was cDNA or gDNA.

This receptor was obtained from a woman between 65 and 79 years old with COVID-19, enrolled during active disease. The sample was peripheral blood. V usage is TRBV5-1 and J usage is TRBJ1-5, with TRBD1 as a possible D gene (6 bases). CDR3 nucleotides: TGCGCCAGCAGCTTGGGAGGGGGGGCTGGCAATCAGCCCCAGCATTTT. Its protein is CASSLGGGAGNQPQHF.